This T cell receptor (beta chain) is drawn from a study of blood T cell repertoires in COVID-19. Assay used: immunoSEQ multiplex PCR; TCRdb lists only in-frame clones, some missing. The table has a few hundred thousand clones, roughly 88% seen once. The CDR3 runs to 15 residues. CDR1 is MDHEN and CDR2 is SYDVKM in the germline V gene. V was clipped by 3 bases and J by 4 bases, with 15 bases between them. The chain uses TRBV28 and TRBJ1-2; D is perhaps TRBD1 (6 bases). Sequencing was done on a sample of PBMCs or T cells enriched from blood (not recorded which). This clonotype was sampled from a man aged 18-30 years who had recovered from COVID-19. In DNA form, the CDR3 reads TGTGCCAGCAGTTTGCGGGGGCCCTCGGTCTATGGCTACACCTTC. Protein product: CASSLRGPSVYGYTF.